Listed here is a single T cell receptor beta chain. Its antigen is not known. The CDR3 contains 16 residues. Germline-derived CDR1 and CDR2 are SGDLS and YYNGEE. V was clipped by 4 bases and J by 8 bases; unmatched bases: 13. This entry belongs to a study of beta chain features in type 1 diabetes. Study context: Age and gender were similar between patients and healthy donors, as were cell yields.

Investigators reverse transcribed all isolated RNA, so they sequenced expressed TCRB transcripts. The protocol was immunoSEQ multiplex PCR, while the TCRdb copy is restricted to in-frame clones and leaves out a portion. The repertoire holds over 200,000 clones, approximately 11% seen once, with around 0.015% in the top ten. The study, taken as a whole, reports: Whatever favoring of shorter templates PCR might show would apply equally to patients and controls. The study found moderately but significantly shorter TCRB CDR3s in all four CD4+ subsets of Type 1 diabetes patients.

A sort by CD45RO/CCR7/CD25/CD127/CD95/CD27 yielded CD4+ naive, central memory, regulatory and stem cell-like memory cells. In all sorted populations, purity surpassed 95%. The clonotype was recovered from a man aged 30-40 years with type 1 diabetes. Sequencing was performed on naive CD4+ T cells from blood. This chain links TRBV9 with TRBJ2-1, with 9 bases identical to TRBD1. CDR3 amino acids: CASSPIRDRVGHEQFF. CDR3 in DNA: TGTGCCAGCAGCCCAATCCGGGACAGGGTAGGGCATGAGCAGTTCTTC.